Below are 23 T cell receptor beta chains sequenced from a single sample in a study of T cells in Graves' hyperthyroidism and ophthalmopathy. Amplification of TCR beta CDR3 regions was performed using RNA transcripts as template. The HTBI set primed first-round TCR CDR3 RT-PCR. TCRdb reprocessed the multiplex PCR reads via MiXCR and lists one record per CDR3 protein. In the table there are more than 650,000 distinct CDR3 sequences, 14% of which are singletons. The material sequenced was blood. The receptors stem from a woman between 18 and 30 years old with Graves' hyperthyroidism.

This clonotype was detected ten times or more. The chain combines TRBV20-1 with TRBJ2-5, with 7 bases aligning to TRBD2. The CDR3 covers 12 residues. Unmatched junction bases numbered 6, after V lost 6 bases and J lost 5 bases. The germline V gene has CDR1 DFQATT and CDR2 SNEGSKA (reference sequence). The DNA for the CDR3 is TGCAGTGCCCTGGGGGGGGTGGAGACCCAGTACTTC. As protein: CSALGGVETQYF.

The rearrangement joins TRBV19 to TRBJ1-5, with D possibly being TRBD1 (5 bases). The germline CDR1 and CDR2 sequences are LNHDA and SQIVND (reference sequence). The ends were cut back, 7 bases at V and 0 bases at J, with 13 bases in the middle. This CDR3 has 15 residues. The CDR3 is CASTSWGYSNQPQHF. The CDR3 coding sequence is TGTGCCAGTACCTCATGGGGCTATAGCAATCAGCCCCAGCATTTT.

This clonotype was observed at least ten times. The CDR3 sequence: CAWTSPHRGIYSNQPQHF. The CDR3 DNA is TGTGCCTGGACGTCCCCACACAGGGGAATATATAGCAATCAGCCCCAGCATTTT. This chain links TRBV30 with TRBJ1-5, with 7 positions matching TRBD1. Trimming at V came to 4 bases and at J to 0 bases, leaving 15 bases not matched to a gene. The CDR3 loop spans 18 amino acids. Germline V lookup: CDR1 GTSNPN, CDR2 SVGIG (reference sequence). The full variable domain, completed using reference TRBV30 and TRBJ1-5, is SQTIHQWPATLVQPVGSPLSLECTVEGTSNPNLYWYRQAAGRGLQLLFYSVGIGQISSEVPQNLSASRPQDRQFILSSKKLLLSDSGFYLCAWTSPHRGIYSNQPQHFGDGTRLSIL.

The chain recombines TRBV5-6 with TRBJ1-4; no reliable D call. CDR3 length: 17 amino acids. The germline V gene encodes CDR1 SGHDT and CDR2 YYEEEE. V was shortened by 0 bases and J by 0 bases, with 12 bases between the two germline ends. As DNA, the CDR3 is TGTGCCAGCAGCTTGGATACCGGGCTTGCAACTAATGAAAAACTGTTTTTT. Its protein is CASSLDTGLATNEKLFF.

This clonotype was observed many times. The chain combines TRBV28 with TRBJ1-2; the D gene is possibly TRBD1 (5 bases). V gave up 8 bases and J gave up 0 bases, with 13 bases separating them. The CDR3 sequence is 14 residues long. Looked up from germline, CDR1 is MDHEN and CDR2 is SYDVKM. The CDR3 DNA follows: TGTGCCAGCCTTACTTGGGGGACTAACTATGGCTACACCTTC. Amino acids: CASLTWGTNYGYTF.

The rearrangement uses TRBV20-1 and TRBJ1-4; TRBD1 matches at 10 bases. Germline V gene sequence: CDR1 DFQATT, CDR2 SNEGSKA (reference sequence). V gave up 6 bases and J gave up 4 bases; unmatched junction bases: 8. The CDR3 runs 15 residues. The CDR3 reads CSATGTGAFNEKLFF. In nucleotides, the CDR3 is TGCAGTGCAACCGGGACAGGGGCCTTTAATGAAAAACTGTTTTTT.

This clonotype was counted once. The chain joins TRBV5-1 to TRBJ1-1; D not certain. The V end lost 4 bases, the J end lost 1 base, and 8 bases lay between the germline ends. The germline V gene encodes CDR1 SGHRS and CDR2 YFSETQ. This CDR3 spans 13 amino acids. CDR3 DNA: TGCGCCAGCAGCGTACAGCAGAACACTGAAGCTTTCTTT. This encodes CASSVQQNTEAFF.

This clonotype has only one observation. A read error is possible here, since a much larger clone lies one base away. The chain recombines TRBV9 with TRBJ1-2; 8 bases are a match to TRBD1. This CDR3 has 14 amino acids. V trimming: 3 bases; J trimming: 5 bases; junction bases outside the gene matches: 6. The germline CDR1 and CDR2 sequences are SGDLS and YYNGEE. CDR3 amino acids: CASSGSTGVYGYTF. CDR3 nucleotide sequence: TGTGCCAGCAGCGGCTCGACAGGGGTTTATGGCTACACCTTC.

This clonotype was picked up many times. The CDR3 region has the DNA TGTGCCAGCAGCCCCGACTCCTCTGGGGCCAACGTCCTGACTTTC. It yields the protein CASSPDSSGANVLTF. The chain is built from TRBV3-1 and TRBJ2-6; D uncertain. CDR1 is LGHDT, CDR2 YNNKEL, per germline (reference sequence). This CDR3 is built from 15 residues. Trimming cost V 4 bases and J 0 bases, with 7 bases left between them.

This clonotype was seen only a few times. The J gene is TRBJ2-2, the V gene TRBV9, with 8 bases identical to TRBD2. The CDR3 covers 16 residues. Germline V lookup: CDR1 SGDLS, CDR2 YYNGEE. J was trimmed by 4 bases and V by 1 base; bases with no gene match: 6. CDR3 bases: TGTGCCAGCAGCGTACGGGGGGGCGTAGGCACCGGGGAGCTGTTTTTT. This sequence encodes CASSVRGGVGTGELFF.

This clonotype was detected many times. The V gene is TRBV12-3 or TRBV12-4, the J gene TRBJ2-1, with D tentatively TRBD2 (5 bases). Trimming took off 10 bases at V and 0 bases at J, with 13 bases between the two ends. The CDR3 consists of 14 residues. CDR3 sequence: CATTSGLSYNEQFF. CDR3 DNA sequence: TGTGCCACCACAAGCGGTCTCTCCTACAATGAGCAGTTCTTC.

Turning to this clonotype: A read error may explain this, as a much larger clone is one base away. J is TRBJ2-7 and V is TRBV5-8, with 7 bases identical to TRBD2. Germline-derived CDR1 and CDR2 are SGHTS and YDEGEE. V lost 3 bases, J lost 2 bases, and 8 bases stayed unmatched. The CDR3 contains 15 residues. The CDR3 loop is CASSWTSLSTYEQYF. CDR3 bases: TGTGCCAGCAGCTGGACTAGTTTGTCGACCTACGAGCAGTACTTC.

This sequence joins TRBV5-1 and TRBJ1-1; D is perhaps TRBD1 (5 bases). Germline loops: CDR1 SGHRS, CDR2 YFSETQ. Deletions cut 5 bases from V and 8 bases from J, with 10 bases between. CDR3 length: 11 residues. CDR3 nucleotides: TGCGCCAGCAGGGAGTCAGGGGAAGCTTTCTTT. Protein: CASRESGEAFF.

This rearrangement joins TRBV18 to TRBJ2-4; 7 positions match TRBD2. Germline CDR1 reads KGHSH; CDR2 reads LQKENI. Trimming took 6 bases from V and 0 from J; bases not matched to a gene: 5. CDR3 length equals 15 residues. The CDR3 bases are TGTGCCAGCTCCATAGCGGGCCGAGCCAAAAACATTCAGTACTTC. Protein: CASSIAGRAKNIQYF.

The chain combines TRBV18 with TRBJ2-3, with a weak D call TRBD1 (5 bases). The CDR3 runs 15 residues. Trimming removed 3 bases at V and 2 bases at J, with 12 bases between. Germline values: CDR1 KGHSH, CDR2 LQKENI. The CDR3 reads CASSPSQGFTDTQYF. The CDR3 DNA sequence: TGTGCCAGCTCACCCAGCCAGGGCTTCACAGATACGCAGTATTTT.

This clonotype was observed many times. The chain couples TRBV27 to TRBJ1-5; D is undetermined. Germline lookup yields CDR1 MNHEY and CDR2 SMNVEV (reference sequence). V gave up 1 base and J gave up 6 bases, with 4 bases separating them. CDR3 size: 12 residues. CDR3 region: CASSLLGQPQHF. As DNA, the CDR3 is TGTGCCAGCAGTTTATTGGGTCAGCCCCAGCATTTT.

This chain uses TRBV5-1 with TRBJ2-7; TRBD2 is a possible D gene (5 bases). The CDR3 is 16 residues long. V dropped 0 bases and J dropped 2 bases, with 15 bases sitting between them. CDR1 is SGHRS and CDR2 is YFSETQ in the germline V gene. The CDR3 here is CASSLVLRGYTYEQYF. The CDR3 bases are TGCGCCAGCAGCTTGGTGTTACGGGGTTACACCTACGAGCAGTACTTC.

Many counts were recorded for this clonotype. The CDR3 sequence: CASSPTTGEGSPLHF. DNA of the CDR3: TGTGCCAGCTCACCAACGACAGGGGAGGGTTCACCCCTCCACTTT. J is TRBJ1-6 and V is TRBV18, with 8 bases matching TRBD1. The germline gives CDR1 KGHSH, CDR2 LQKENI. This CDR3 region has 15 residues. V lost 2 bases, J lost 9 bases, and 6 bases stayed unmatched.

The chain recombines TRBV4-2 with TRBJ2-7, with TRBD2 matching 7 bases. The junction had 6 bases not matched to a gene; V was cut back by 0 bases and J by 1 base. There are 16 residues in the CDR3. Per germline, CDR1 LGHNA and CDR2 YNFKEQ. CDR3: CASSQDQGAGSYEQYF. The CDR3 DNA is TGTGCCAGCAGCCAAGATCAAGGAGCGGGGTCCTACGAGCAGTACTTC.

This clonotype was detected ten times or more. This sequence joins TRBV20-1 and TRBJ2-7; 10 nucleotides line up with TRBD2. The junction had 1 base not matched to a gene; V was cut back by 7 bases and J by 1 base. The CDR3 is 12 residues long. Per germline, CDR1 DFQATT and CDR2 SNEGSKA (reference sequence). CDR3 in DNA: TGCAGTGTAGCGGGAGGATCCTACGAGCAGTACTTC. Translating gives CSVAGGSYEQYF.

This clonotype was found once. The chain carries TRBV19 and TRBJ1-4; the D gene is possibly TRBD1 (5 bases). Trimming stripped 11 bases from V and 8 bases from J, with 18 bases between. The CDR3 is 13 residues long. Germline V gives CDR1 LNHDA, CDR2 SQIVND (reference sequence). CDR3: CAGGDPPGEKLFF. Written as DNA, the CDR3 is TGTGCCGGAGGGGACCCTCCCGGCGAAAAACTGTTTTTT.

This clonotype has ten or more counts. V is TRBV20-1 and J is TRBJ1-4; D is unresolved. Trimming shortened V by 5 bases and J by 11 bases, and 15 bases separated the two germline ends. CDR3 length: 12 amino acids. Germline lookup yields CDR1 DFQATT and CDR2 SNEGSKA (reference sequence). The CDR3 nucleotides read TGCAGTGCTGGGGATCCAAGCAGGAAACTGTTTTTT. It is translated as CSAGDPSRKLFF.

At least ten counts were recorded for this clonotype. The CDR3 protein is CASKARVDNTDTQYF. The CDR3 coding sequence is TGTGCCAGTAAAGCCCGGGTGGATAATACAGATACGCAGTATTTT. V and J are TRBV5-5 and TRBJ2-3, with D unclear. The CDR3 spans 15 residues. Trimming cost V 8 bases and J 3 bases, with 19 bases left between them. The germline gives CDR1 SGHKS, CDR2 YYEKEE (reference sequence).